Described below is a single T cell receptor beta chain sequence and its context. It is likely a read error, because the conserved phenylalanine at the end of the CDR3 is missing. Using genomic DNA as the template, TCR beta VDJ and CDR3 profiling was carried out. TCRdb processed the reads anew with MiXCR; each CDR3 protein has one entry. The table lists just over 450,000 distinct CDR3 sequences, 25% to 40% of them singletons. This CDR3 is 15 amino acids long. The germline V and J ends were trimmed by 7 bases and 8 bases, with 23 bases remaining between them. The germline V gene encodes CDR1 LNHDA and CDR2 SQIVND (reference sequence). Patients chosen for sequencing had shown CD8+CD57+ cell expansion by flow cytometry. This sample is part of a study of CD8+CD57+ T cells in acquired aplastic anemia.

Sequencing used sorted CD4+, CD8+, or CD8+CD57+ T cells (not recorded which) from PBMCs. The receptor comes from a human donor with aplastic anemia. The chain couples TRBV19 to TRBJ1-1; D unresolved. CDR3: CASIGPGTYALEAFL. CDR3 nucleotides: TGTGCCAGTATAGGCCCAGGAACGTATGCTTTGGAAGCTTTCCTT.